This TCR beta chain emerged from a study of cytomegalovirus exposure and HLA in healthy donors. Study background: Samples from HLA-typed donors yielded about 85 million unique TCRs in an early data release.

V lost 4 bases to trimming and J lost 4 bases, with 17 bases between them. The CDR3 contains 15 residues. Germline lookup yields CDR1 MDHEN and CDR2 SYDVKM. A single count supports this clone. It was with 60 Vbeta and 13 Jbeta primers that the PCR ran. Here immunoSEQ multiplex PCR was the method, and the copy in TCRdb shows in-frame clones only, minus some. This repertoire shows approximately 54,000 clones, about four fifths found once; its top ten account for roughly 3.2%. The TCR sequence derives from a woman between 18 and 29 years old in good health and CMV-seronegative. The chain employs TRBV28 and TRBJ2-7; weak D call: TRBD2 (5 bases). Sequencing used PBMCs. The CDR3 here is CASSSHTGKRYEQYF. CDR3 in DNA: TGTGCCAGCAGTTCCCATACCGGGAAGCGATACGAGCAGTACTTC. The full variable domain, completed using reference TRBV28 and TRBJ2-7, is DVKVTQSSRYLVKRTGEKVFLECVQDMDHENMFWYRQDPGLGLRLIYFSYDVKMKEKGDIPEGYSVSREKKERFSLILESASTNQTSMYLCASSSHTGKRYEQYFGPGTRLTVT.